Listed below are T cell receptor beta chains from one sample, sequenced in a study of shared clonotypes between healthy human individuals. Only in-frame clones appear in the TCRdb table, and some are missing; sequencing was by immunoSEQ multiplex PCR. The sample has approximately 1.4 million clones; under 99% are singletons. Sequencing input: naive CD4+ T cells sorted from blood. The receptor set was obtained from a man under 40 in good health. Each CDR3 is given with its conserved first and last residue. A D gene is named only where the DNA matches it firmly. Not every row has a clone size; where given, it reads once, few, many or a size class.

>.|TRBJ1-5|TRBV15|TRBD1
TGTGCCACCAGCAGAGAACCGGGACAGGGAGGGCGCAATCAGCCCCAGCATTTT
CATSREPGQGGRNQPQHF
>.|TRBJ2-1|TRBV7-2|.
TGTGCCAGCAGCTTAGAGCCTAGCGACAATGAGCAGTTCTTC
CASSLEPSDNEQFF
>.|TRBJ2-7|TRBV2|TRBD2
TGTGCCAGCAAAAGGAGGCTAGCGGGAGGGCCGTCGTCCTACGAGCAGTACTTC
CASKRRLAGGPSSYEQYF
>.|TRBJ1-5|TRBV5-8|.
TGTGCCAGCAGCCCGGGATTGTATAGCAATCAGCCCCAGCATTTT
CASSPGLYSNQPQHF
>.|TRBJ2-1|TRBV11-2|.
TGTGCCAGCAGCTTAGGCCGGAGTTACAATGAGCAGTTCTTC
CASSLGRSYNEQFF
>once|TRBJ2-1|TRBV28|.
TGTGCCAGCAATAGAGAGGCTAGCTCCTACAATGAGCAGTTCTTC
CASNREASSYNEQFF
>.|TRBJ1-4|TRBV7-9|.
TGTGCCAGCAGCTTAGATCCGGGTACTAATGAAAAACTGTTTTTT
CASSLDPGTNEKLFF
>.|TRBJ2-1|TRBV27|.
TGTGCCAGCCTAACTCTGGTCGGTGAGCAGTTCTTC
CASLTLVGEQFF
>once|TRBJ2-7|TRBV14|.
TGTGCCAGCAGCCAAGCAGTACGGTTCTACGAGCAGTACTTC
CASSQAVRFYEQYF
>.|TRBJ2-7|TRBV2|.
TGTGCCAGCACCCTCCTGGGGGGACAACCTAACTCCTACGAGCAGTACTTC
CASTLLGGQPNSYEQYF
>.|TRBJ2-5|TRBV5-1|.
TGCGCCAGCAGCTTGATGCATGAGAAAGAGACCCAGTACTTC
CASSLMHEKETQYF